The source of this T cell receptor beta chain is a study of blood T cell repertoires in COVID-19. Overall study context: The analysed material was cDNA or gDNA that came from T cells, B-cell-depleted T cells, or PBMCs.

Original processing methods: Quantification of nucleated cells was approximated via reference gene primer amplification. The method was immunoSEQ multiplex PCR; TCRdb's version includes in-frame clones alone and lacks a portion of them. The V and J calls and the clone size are those of that table, but D and trimming were determined from the DNA. This table holds a few hundred thousand clones, approximately 85% found once. Trimming at V came to 6 bases and at J to 4 bases, leaving 11 bases not matched to a gene. Germline CDR1 is SNHLY and CDR2 is FYNNEI. The CDR3 contains 15 residues. Specimen: peripheral blood. The V call is TRBV2, the J call TRBJ1-1, with 7 bases lining up with TRBD1. The clonotype comes from a woman aged 70 to 79 with acute or convalescent COVID-19. The CDR3 coding sequence is TGTGCCAGCAGACTGACAGGGTCCGGGGGCACTGAAGCTTTCTTT. This translates into CASRLTGSGGTEAFF.